This T cell receptor (beta chain) was sequenced during a study of regulatory T cells in long-lasting Graves disease. Study details: For under 3 months, newly diagnosed Graves' patients had been taking antithyroid drugs. General study results and limits: Persistent disease samples used TRBV28, TRBJ1-2 and TRBJ2-5 preferentially.

Described time point: newly diagnosed GD, antithyroid drugs for less than 3 months. From PBMCs, RNA was extracted and then used to make the TCR library. The CDR3 sequence is 15 residues long. CDR1 is SGHRS and CDR2 is YFSETQ in the germline V gene. Combining iRepertoire HTBI primers with Arm-PCR of CDR3 regions, the authors built TCR beta libraries. TCRdb reprocessed the multiplex PCR reads with MiXCR, giving one entry per CDR3 protein. The sample holds roughly 510,000 distinct CDR3 sequences; around 16% are singletons and the top ten take about 12%. This clonotype was recorded many times. The target antigen is unknown. One end of the junction fails to match germline, which may point to a read error. This same sample was also taken into another study, of T cells in Graves' hyperthyroidism and ophthalmopathy.

The chain recombines TRBV5-1 with TRBJ2-3, with 10 positions matching TRBD2. Specimen: peripheral blood mononuclear cells (PBMCs), collected at new diagnosis, from a patient treated with antithyroid drugs. The receptor's source is a man between 18 and 35 years old with Graves disease. The CDR3: CASSTGTSGTDTQYF. In DNA, the CDR3 is TGTGCCAGCAGTACCGGGACTAGCGGCACAGATACGCAGTATTTT.